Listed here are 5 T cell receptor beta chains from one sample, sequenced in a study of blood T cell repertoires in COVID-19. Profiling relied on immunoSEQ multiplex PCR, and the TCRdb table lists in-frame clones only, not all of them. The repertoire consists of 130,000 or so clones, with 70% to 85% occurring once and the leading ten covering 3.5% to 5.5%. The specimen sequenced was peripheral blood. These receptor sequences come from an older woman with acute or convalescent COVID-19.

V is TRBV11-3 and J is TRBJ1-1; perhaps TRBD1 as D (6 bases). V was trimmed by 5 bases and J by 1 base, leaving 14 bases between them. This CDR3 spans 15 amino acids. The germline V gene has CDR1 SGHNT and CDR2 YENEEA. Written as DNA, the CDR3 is TGTGCCAGCAGCCCGTGGACAGCAGGGAACACTGAAGCTTTCTTT. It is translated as CASSPWTAGNTEAFF.

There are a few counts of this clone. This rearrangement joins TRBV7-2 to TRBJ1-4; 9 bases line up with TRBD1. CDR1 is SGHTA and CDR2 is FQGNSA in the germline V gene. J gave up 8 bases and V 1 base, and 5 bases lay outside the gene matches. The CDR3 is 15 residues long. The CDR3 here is CASSLGGQGGEKLFF. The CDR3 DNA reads TGTGCCAGCAGCTTAGGGGGACAGGGTGGCGAAAAACTGTTTTTT.

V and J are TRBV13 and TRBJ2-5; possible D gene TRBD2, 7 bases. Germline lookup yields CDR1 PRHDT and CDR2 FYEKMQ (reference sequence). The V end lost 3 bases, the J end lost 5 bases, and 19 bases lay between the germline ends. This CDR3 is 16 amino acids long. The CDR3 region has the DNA TGTGCCAGCAGCTTCAGGGGTGGGGGGGCAGCGGAGACCCAGTACTTC. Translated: CASSFRGGGAAETQYF.

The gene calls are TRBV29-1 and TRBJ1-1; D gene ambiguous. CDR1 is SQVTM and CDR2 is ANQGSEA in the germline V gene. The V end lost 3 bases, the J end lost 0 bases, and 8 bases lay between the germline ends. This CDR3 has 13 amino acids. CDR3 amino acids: CSVEREMNTEAFF. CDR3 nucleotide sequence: TGCAGCGTTGAGAGGGAAATGAACACTGAAGCTTTCTTT. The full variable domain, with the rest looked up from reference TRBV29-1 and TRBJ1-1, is SAVISQKPSRDICQRGTSLTIQCQVDSQVTMMFWYRQQPGQSLTLIATANQGSEATYESGFVIDKFPISRPNLTFSTLTVSNMSPEDSSIYLCSVEREMNTEAFFGQGTRLTVV.

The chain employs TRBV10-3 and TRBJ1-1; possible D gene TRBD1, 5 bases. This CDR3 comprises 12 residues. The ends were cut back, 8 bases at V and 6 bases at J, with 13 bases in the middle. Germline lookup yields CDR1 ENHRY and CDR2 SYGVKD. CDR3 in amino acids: CAISGVKSEAFF. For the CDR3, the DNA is TGTGCCATCTCGGGGGTAAAATCTGAAGCTTTCTTT.